A single sample is the source of the 25 T cell receptor beta chains below, sequenced in a study of blood T cell repertoires in COVID-19. Profiling relied on immunoSEQ multiplex PCR, and the TCRdb table lists in-frame clones only, not all of them. The sample contains more than 200,000 clones, 80% to 90% of which appear only once. The sample taken for sequencing was peripheral blood. The receptors originated from a woman between 50 and 59 years old with acute or convalescent COVID-19.

The rearrangement uses TRBV19 and TRBJ2-5; D perhaps matches TRBD1 (6 bases). This CDR3 is built from 14 residues. Trimming cost V 1 base and J 7 bases, with 13 bases left between them. Germline CDR1 and CDR2: LNHDA and SQIVND (reference sequence). In DNA, the CDR3 is TGTGCCAGTAGTATAGGTGTGGGGGCCGGGACCCAGTACTTC. Amino acids: CASSIGVGAGTQYF.

The V call is TRBV7-6, the J call TRBJ1-5; 7 bases match TRBD1. In germline, CDR1 is SGHVS, CDR2 FNYEAQ. V was pared by 1 base and J by 10 bases, with 7 bases of the junction left unmatched. CDR3 length: 14 amino acids. In nucleotides, the CDR3 is TGTGCCAGCAGCTTAGGGGGACAGAGCGTTCCCCAGCATTTT. This translates into CASSLGGQSVPQHF.

V is TRBV5-1 and J is TRBJ1-2; D gene ambiguous. This CDR3 spans 14 amino acids. V was clipped by 6 bases and J by 0 bases, with 12 bases between them. Germline CDR1 reads SGHRS; CDR2 reads YFSETQ. DNA for the CDR3: TGCGCCAGCAATAGCCGCGGATCTAACTATGGCTACACCTTC. It specifies CASNSRGSNYGYTF.

The rearrangement uses TRBV3-1 (or the pseudogene TRBV3-2) and TRBJ2-3; 16 bases agree with TRBD2. CDR1 is LGHDT and CDR2 is YNNKEL in the germline V gene (reference sequence). J gave up 0 bases and V 2 bases, and 5 bases lay outside the gene matches. CDR3 size: 19 residues. CDR3 loop: CASSQHGTSGGASTDTQYF. CDR3 coding DNA: TGTGCCAGCAGCCAACACGGGACTAGCGGGGGGGCTAGCACAGATACGCAGTATTTT.

This clone was recorded only once. This chain links TRBV30 with TRBJ1-4; D remains unclear. Trimming shortened V by 1 base and J by 5 bases, and 8 bases separated the two germline ends. Per germline, CDR1 GTSNPN and CDR2 SVGIG (reference sequence). The CDR3 runs 13 residues. The CDR3 DNA reads as TGTGCCTGGAGTGAATCGCGAAATGAAAAACTGTTTTTT. Translated, it gives CAWSESRNEKLFF.

The gene calls are TRBV19 and TRBJ2-3, with 7 bases that match TRBD1. Trimming at V came to 11 bases and at J to 1 base, leaving 9 bases not matched to a gene. The germline V gene encodes CDR1 LNHDA and CDR2 SQIVND (reference sequence). CDR3 size: 14 residues. This chain's CDR3 is CAAGSGTGTDTQYF. Here the CDR3 DNA reads TGTGCCGCAGGCTCCGGGACAGGCACAGATACGCAGTATTTT.

The rearrangement joins TRBV5-4 to TRBJ2-1; perhaps TRBD1 as D (6 bases). The germline V and J ends were trimmed by 2 bases and 4 bases, with 10 bases remaining between them. The CDR3 has 14 amino acids. Germline CDR1 reads SGHNT; CDR2 reads YYREEE (reference sequence). CDR3 coding DNA: TGTGCCAGCAGCTTAACAGGGTCTTACAATGAGCAGTTCTTC. Translating it yields CASSLTGSYNEQFF.

The CDR3, as DNA: TGCGCCAGCAGCCCCCAGGATAGACAGACGGGCGAGCAGTACTTC. This encodes CASSPQDRQTGEQYF. The rearrangement links TRBV4-1 to TRBJ2-7, with D perhaps matching TRBD1 (5 bases). CDR1 and CDR2 from the germline V gene are MGHRA and YSYEKL. This CDR3 is 15 amino acids long. V was trimmed by 4 bases and J by 6 bases, leaving 19 bases between them.

The chain has TRBV11-3 and TRBJ2-1, with TRBD2 as a possible D gene (6 bases). Trimming shortened V by 3 bases and J by 0 bases, and 15 bases separated the two germline ends. Germline assignment: CDR1 SGHNT and CDR2 YENEEA. The CDR3 is 17 residues long. This CDR3 reads CASSLVGASASYNEQFF. CDR3 in DNA: TGTGCCAGCAGCTTGGTAGGGGCTAGCGCCTCCTACAATGAGCAGTTCTTC. Complete variable domain (other parts from reference TRBV11-3 and TRBJ2-1): EAGVVQSPRYKIIEKKQPVAFWCNPISGHNTLYWYLQNLGQGPELLIRYENEEAVDDSQLPKDRFSAERLKGVDSTLKIQPAELGDSAVYLCASSLVGASASYNEQFFGPGTRLTVL.

The chain uses TRBV11-2 and TRBJ1-1; 7 bases agree with TRBD1. From germline, CDR1 is SGHAT and CDR2 FQNNGV. J gave up 3 bases and V 6 bases, and 4 bases lay outside the gene matches. CDR3 size: 13 residues. For the CDR3, the DNA is TGTGCCAGCAGACCGACAGGGCACACTGAAGCTTTCTTT. Translating gives CASRPTGHTEAFF.

Comment on this clone: The CDR3 end shows no conserved phenylalanine or tryptophan, and so a read error is likely. The limits of the CDR3 on the DNA are not certain, so only TCRdb's listed CDR3 is given. V gene TRBV10-2 combines with J gene TRBJ1-4. The CDR3 is 10 residues long, counting both termini. CDR1 WSHSY and CDR2 SAAADI come from the germline V gene. The CDR3 sequence: CASISTGLYL.

The chain is built from TRBV5-6 and TRBJ1-5, with 12 bases identical to TRBD1. Germline CDR1 is SGHDT and CDR2 is YYEEEE. With V trimmed by 4 bases and J by 2 bases, 13 bases remained unmatched. This CDR3 spans 19 amino acids. CDR3 sequence reads: CASSPPGTGGPLGNQPQHF. CDR3 bases: TGTGCCAGCAGCCCCCCCGGGACAGGGGGCCCGTTGGGCAATCAGCCCCAGCATTTT. Variable domain in full (rest from reference TRBV5-6 and TRBJ1-5): DAGVTQSPTHLIKTRGQQVTLRCSPKSGHDTVSWYQQALGQGPQFIFQYYEEEERQRGNFPDRFSGHQFPNYSSELNVNALLLGDSALYLCASSPPGTGGPLGNQPQHFGDGTRLSIL.

V gene TRBV6-5 combines with J gene TRBJ2-1; 8 positions agree with TRBD1. V shed 0 bases, J shed 5 bases, and the junction held 6 bases outside the gene matches. Germline assignment: CDR1 MNHEY and CDR2 SVGAGI. The length of the CDR3 is 16 residues. Here the CDR3 DNA reads TGTGCCAGCAGTTACTCGACAGGACAGGGTAACAATGAGCAGTTCTTC. It codes for CASSYSTGQGNNEQFF.

This clone was recorded only once. The chain is built from TRBV11-1 and TRBJ2-7; 9 nucleotides align to TRBD2. CDR3 length equals 16 residues. After removal of 5 bases from V and 2 bases from J, the junction contained 10 bases not matched to a gene. Per the germline V gene, CDR1 is SGHAT and CDR2 is FQDESV (reference sequence). The CDR3 DNA follows: TGTGCCAGCAGCACAAGCGGGGGGAGCAGACCCTACGAGCAGTACTTC. Its translation: CASSTSGGSRPYEQYF.

V gene TRBV19 combines with J gene TRBJ2-5; 9 nucleotides line up with TRBD1. The CDR3 is made up of 15 amino acids. Germline V gene data show CDR1 as LNHDA and CDR2 as SQIVND (reference sequence). V shed 7 bases, J shed 2 bases, and the junction held 8 bases outside the gene matches. The CDR3 coding sequence is TGTGCCAGTAAAGCTGACAGGGGGTATCAAGAGACCCAGTACTTC. Translation gives CASKADRGYQETQYF. Combining the CDR3 with reference TRBV19 and TRBJ2-5 gives the whole variable domain DGGITQSPKYLFRKEGQNVTLSCEQNLNHDAMYWYRQDPGQGLRLIYYSQIVNDFQKGDIAEGYSVSREKKESFPLTVTSAQKNPTAFYLCASKADRGYQETQYFGPGTRLLVL.

V is TRBV18 and J is TRBJ2-6, with D unclear. V shed 4 bases and J shed 4 bases, with 11 bases lying between them. Germline V CDR1 and CDR2: KGHSH, LQKENI. This CDR3 is 15 amino acids long. The CDR3 loop is CASSQSGLGANVLTF. Written as DNA, the CDR3 is TGTGCCAGCTCACAATCCGGGTTGGGGGCCAACGTCCTGACTTTC.

The chain is built from TRBV4-2 and TRBJ1-2; D is perhaps TRBD1 (5 bases). The V end was cut by 0 bases, the J end by 4 bases, with 15 bases between. The CDR3 runs to 16 residues. CDR1 is LGHNA, CDR2 YNFKEQ, per germline. CDR3 nucleotide sequence: TGTGCCAGCAGCCAAGATGTAGGGGCCGAATTCTATGGCTACACCTTC. It yields the protein CASSQDVGAEFYGYTF.

This sequence joins TRBV30 and TRBJ1-1, with D maybe TRBD1 (6 bases). Germline assignment: CDR1 GTSNPN and CDR2 SVGIG (reference sequence). This CDR3 is 12 amino acids long. With 5 bases removed from V and 9 bases from J, the gap between germline ends came to 16 bases. The CDR3: CAWGPQGQQAFF. Written as DNA, the CDR3 is TGTGCCTGGGGCCCCCAGGGACAACAAGCTTTCTTT.

The chain combines TRBV27 with TRBJ1-6; TRBD1 is a possible D gene (6 bases). CDR3 size: 15 residues. V lost 10 bases and J lost 8, with 21 bases in between. CDR1 and CDR2 (germline): MNHEY, SMNVEV (reference sequence). The CDR3 loop is CATSPGGLNYSPLHF. The CDR3 nucleotides are TGTGCCACATCCCCGGGGGGGCTTAATTATTCACCCCTCCACTTT.

The chain recombines TRBV11-2 with TRBJ1-1; D perhaps matches TRBD1 (6 bases). V lost 3 bases, J lost 11 bases, and 16 bases lay in between. The CDR3 spans 13 residues. CDR1 SGHAT and CDR2 FQNNGV come from the germline V gene. The CDR3 DNA is TGTGCCAGCAGCTTTACATGGGAGGGGGAGGCTTTCTTT. Protein sequence: CASSFTWEGEAFF. The whole variable domain, filled in from reference TRBV11-2 and TRBJ1-1, reads EAGVAQSPRYKIIEKRQSVAFWCNPISGHATLYWYQQILGQGPKLLIQFQNNGVVDDSQLPKDRFSAERLKGVDSTLKIQPAKLEDSAVYLCASSFTWEGEAFFGQGTRLTVV.

This clone was recorded once. The V gene is TRBV19, the J gene TRBJ1-4; D unresolved. The germline V gene has CDR1 LNHDA and CDR2 SQIVND (reference sequence). This CDR3 spans 15 amino acids. V was shortened by 1 base and J by 8 bases, with 14 bases between the two germline ends. The CDR3 is CASSIGGRGREKLFF. CDR3 DNA: TGTGCCAGTAGTATAGGTGGCCGCGGGCGGGAAAAACTGTTTTTT. Variable domain in full (rest from reference TRBV19 and TRBJ1-4): DGGITQSPKYLFRKEGQNVTLSCEQNLNHDAMYWYRQDPGQGLRLIYYSQIVNDFQKGDIAEGYSVSREKKESFPLTVTSAQKNPTAFYLCASSIGGRGREKLFFGSGTQLSVL.

The chain links TRBV4-2 to TRBJ1-2; 7 bases are shared with TRBD1. The CDR3 is 14 residues long. The germline CDR1 and CDR2 sequences are LGHNA and YNFKEQ. Trimming removed 0 bases from V and 9 bases from J; junction bases left unmatched: 7. In nucleotides, the CDR3 is TGTGCCAGCAGCCAAGATAAGGGGGCGTCCAGCTACACCTTC. Translation: CASSQDKGASSYTF.

The chain employs TRBV19 and TRBJ2-2, with a possible D match to TRBD2 (5 bases). With 6 bases removed from V and 0 bases from J, the gap between germline ends came to 5 bases. The germline CDR1 and CDR2 sequences are LNHDA and SQIVND (reference sequence). The CDR3 length is 13 residues. The CDR3: CASREANTGELFF. CDR3 sequence (DNA): TGTGCCAGTAGGGAGGCGAACACCGGGGAGCTGTTTTTT.

The V gene is TRBV19, the J gene TRBJ2-3, with 7 bases identical to TRBD2. V lost 3 bases and J lost 7; bases outside the gene matches: 10. The CDR3 is 15 residues long. CDR1 is LNHDA and CDR2 is SQIVND in the germline V gene (reference sequence). CDR3 nucleotide sequence: TGTGCCAGTAGTATCCCCTCAGCGGGAATGAATACGCAGTATTTT. Translation gives CASSIPSAGMNTQYF. The full variable domain, rest sourced from reference TRBV19 and TRBJ2-3, is DGGITQSPKYLFRKEGQNVTLSCEQNLNHDAMYWYRQDPGQGLRLIYYSQIVNDFQKGDIAEGYSVSREKKESFPLTVTSAQKNPTAFYLCASSIPSAGMNTQYFGPGTRLTVL.

This clone was seen a few times. This chain joins TRBV30 and TRBJ1-5, with D possibly matching TRBD1 (5 bases). This CDR3 region has 14 residues. Germline CDR1 reads GTSNPN; CDR2 reads SVGIG (reference sequence). Trimming removed 0 bases at V and 9 bases at J, with 15 bases between. Here the CDR3 DNA reads TGTGCCTGGAGTGTACTGGCAGGAGGGGCGCCCCAGCATTTT. Encoded protein: CAWSVLAGGAPQHF.